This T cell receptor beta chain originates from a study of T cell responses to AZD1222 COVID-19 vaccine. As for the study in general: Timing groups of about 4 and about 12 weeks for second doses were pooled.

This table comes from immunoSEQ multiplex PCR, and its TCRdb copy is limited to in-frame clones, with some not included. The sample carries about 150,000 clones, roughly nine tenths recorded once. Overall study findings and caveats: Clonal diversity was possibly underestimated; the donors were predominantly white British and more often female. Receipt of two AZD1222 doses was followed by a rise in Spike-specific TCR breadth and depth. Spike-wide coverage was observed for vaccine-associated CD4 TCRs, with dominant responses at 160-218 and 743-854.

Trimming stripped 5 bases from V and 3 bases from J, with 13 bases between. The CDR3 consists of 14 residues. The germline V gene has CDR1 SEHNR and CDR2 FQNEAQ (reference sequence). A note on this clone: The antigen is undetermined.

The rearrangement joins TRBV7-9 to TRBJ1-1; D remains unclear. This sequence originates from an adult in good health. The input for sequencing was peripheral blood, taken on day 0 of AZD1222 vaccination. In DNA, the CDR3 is TGTGCCAGCAGCAAGCGCTCATCGGACACTGAAGCTTTCTTT. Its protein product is CASSKRSSDTEAFF. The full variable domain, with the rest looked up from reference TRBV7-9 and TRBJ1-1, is DTGVSQNPRHKITKRGQNVTFRCDPISEHNRLYWYRQTLGQGPEFLTYFQNEAQLEKSRLLSDRFSAERPKGSFSTLEIQRTEQGDSAMYLCASSKRSSDTEAFFGQGTRLTVV.